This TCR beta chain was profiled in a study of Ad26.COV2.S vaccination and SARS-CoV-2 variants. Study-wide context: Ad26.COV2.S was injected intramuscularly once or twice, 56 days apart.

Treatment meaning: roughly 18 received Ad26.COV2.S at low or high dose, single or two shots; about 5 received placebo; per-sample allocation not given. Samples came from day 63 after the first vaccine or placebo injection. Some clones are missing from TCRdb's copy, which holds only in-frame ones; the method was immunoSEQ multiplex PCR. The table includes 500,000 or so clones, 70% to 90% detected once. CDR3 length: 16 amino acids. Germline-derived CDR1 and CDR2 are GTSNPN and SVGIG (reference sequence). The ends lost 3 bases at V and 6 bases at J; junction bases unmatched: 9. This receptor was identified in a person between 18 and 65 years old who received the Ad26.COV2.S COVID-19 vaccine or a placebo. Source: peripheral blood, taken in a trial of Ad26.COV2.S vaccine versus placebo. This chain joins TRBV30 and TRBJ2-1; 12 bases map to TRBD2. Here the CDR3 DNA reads TGTGCCTGGAGCCTAGCTAGCGGGAGGGCCCTCAATGAGCAGTTCTTC. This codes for CAWSLASGRALNEQFF.